Listed below are T cell receptor beta chains from one sample, sequenced in a study of T cells in Graves' hyperthyroidism and ophthalmopathy. TCRdb fed the multiplex PCR reads into MiXCR, producing one record per CDR3 protein. This table holds 95,000 to 100,000 distinct CDR3 sequences, about 51% found once. Sequences were obtained from blood. The receptor set was obtained from a woman aged 40 to 55 with Graves' hyperthyroidism. CDR3s leave out the opening cysteine and the closing phenylalanine or tryptophan. The order of the fields is J gene, clone size, V gene, CDR3 protein. Rows give clone size only sometimes, using once, few, many, or a class for an expanded clone.

j_gene: TRBJ2-7
abundance: -
v_gene: TRBV29-1
CDR3aa: SVGTGHILYEQY

j_gene: TRBJ1-5
abundance: many
v_gene: TRBV7-9
CDR3aa: ASSFSRGDQPQH

j_gene: TRBJ1-1
abundance: once
v_gene: TRBV29-1
CDR3aa: SVGGGCTEAF

j_gene: TRBJ2-2
abundance: -
v_gene: TRBV2
CDR3aa: ASSDGPGQGELF

j_gene: TRBJ1-4
abundance: -
v_gene: TRBV7-9
CDR3aa: ASSSLSREEKLF

j_gene: TRBJ2-5
abundance: -
v_gene: TRBV7-3
CDR3aa: ASSQEASGKSSKREAQY

j_gene: TRBJ1-2
abundance: -
v_gene: TRBV7-2
CDR3aa: ASSLEGTGAGGYT

j_gene: TRBJ2-3
abundance: many
v_gene: TRBV20-1
CDR3aa: SAHRLAGDPQY

j_gene: TRBJ2-7
abundance: -
v_gene: TRBV7-9
CDR3aa: ASSRDRGLEQY

j_gene: TRBJ2-7
abundance: -
v_gene: TRBV10-3
CDR3aa: AISVPSGRIYAYEQY

j_gene: TRBJ1-5
abundance: -
v_gene: TRBV2
CDR3aa: ASRAGTAEDQPQH

j_gene: TRBJ1-4
abundance: many
v_gene: TRBV12-3/TRBV12-4
CDR3aa: ASGLRVFSLHEKLF

j_gene: TRBJ2-7
abundance: -
v_gene: TRBV10-3
CDR3aa: AIGQAGGWEQY

j_gene: TRBJ2-5
abundance: many
v_gene: TRBV6-6
CDR3aa: ASSTPGLAVSWGETQY

j_gene: TRBJ2-5
abundance: -
v_gene: TRBV15
CDR3aa: TTSRAQETQY

j_gene: TRBJ2-5
abundance: -
v_gene: TRBV7-2
CDR3aa: ASSLGMGEGEKLY

j_gene: TRBJ2-5
abundance: -
v_gene: TRBV10-2
CDR3aa: ASTLTGQKETQY

j_gene: TRBJ1-2
abundance: -
v_gene: TRBV29-1
CDR3aa: SVGRGYGYT

j_gene: TRBJ2-7
abundance: -
v_gene: TRBV12-3/TRBV12-4
CDR3aa: ASSFGGVGEWEQY

j_gene: TRBJ2-7
abundance: many
v_gene: TRBV7-2
CDR3aa: ASSLDYPTYEQY

j_gene: TRBJ2-7
abundance: few
v_gene: TRBV28
CDR3aa: ASRLRPDTYEQY

j_gene: TRBJ2-5
abundance: -
v_gene: TRBV20-1
CDR3aa: STPPWVWGETQY

j_gene: TRBJ1-5
abundance: many
v_gene: TRBV20-1
CDR3aa: SARVHSGRYSNQPQH

j_gene: TRBJ1-1
abundance: -
v_gene: TRBV7-9
CDR3aa: ASSKGWDRVAF

j_gene: TRBJ2-7
abundance: -
v_gene: TRBV11-2
CDR3aa: ASSLGLAGLYERY

j_gene: TRBJ2-2
abundance: many
v_gene: TRBV6-6
CDR3aa: ASSLRGARAGELF

j_gene: TRBJ2-2
abundance: many
v_gene: TRBV6-6
CDR3aa: ASSQGQGNTGELF

j_gene: TRBJ1-1
abundance: many
v_gene: TRBV5-8
CDR3aa: ASSLAGVPEAF